The sequence of this T cell receptor (beta chain) was determined in a study of blood T cell repertoires in COVID-19. Study processing details: Amplification with reference gene primers provided the estimates of nucleated cell counts. This table comes from immunoSEQ multiplex PCR, and its TCRdb copy is limited to in-frame clones, with some not included. That table gives V, J and clone size, and the DNA gave D and trimming. This sample yields over 200,000 clones, of which nearly 90% are seen a single time; roughly a tenth belongs to the top ten. In germline, CDR1 is SGHTA, CDR2 FQGNSA. The CDR3 totals 15 residues. The germline V and J ends were trimmed by 1 base and 4 bases, with 10 bases remaining between them. The study assigned cohorts using participant-reported clinical history. Recovered status in Cohort 3 required two negative PCRs, clearance, or symptom resolution.

This clonotype originated in a man aged 25-45 years who had recovered from COVID-19. The chain has TRBV7-2 and TRBJ1-4; possibly TRBD1 for D (6 bases). Source material: PBMCs or T cells enriched from blood (not recorded which). The CDR3 loop reads CASSLGGGVNEKLFF. For the CDR3, the DNA is TGTGCCAGCAGCTTAGGAGGGGGGGTTAATGAAAAACTGTTTTTT.